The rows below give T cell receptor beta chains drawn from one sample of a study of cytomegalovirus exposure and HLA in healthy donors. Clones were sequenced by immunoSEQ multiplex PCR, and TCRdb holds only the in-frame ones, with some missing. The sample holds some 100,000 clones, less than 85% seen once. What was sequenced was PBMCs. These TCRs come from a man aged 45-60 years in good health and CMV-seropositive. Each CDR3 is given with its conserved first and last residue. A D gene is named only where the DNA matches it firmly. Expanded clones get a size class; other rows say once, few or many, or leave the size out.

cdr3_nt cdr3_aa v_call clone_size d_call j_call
TGTGCCAGCGGCCTATACCAGGGCTCATATGGCTACACCTTC CASGLYQGSYGYTF TRBV27 - - TRBJ1-2
TGTGCTAGTGGTTTGGTACAGGACAGCGTGGATACGCAGTATTTT CASGLVQDSVDTQYF TRBV12-5 once - TRBJ2-3
TGTGCCAGCAGCTCAGGGGTGGGGGAAAAACTGTTTTTT CASSSGVGEKLFF TRBV7-9 once - TRBJ1-4
TGTGCCAGCAGCGGGAGCTCTGGGGGGAATAATTCACCCCTCCACTTT CASSGSSGGNNSPLHF TRBV9 - - TRBJ1-6
TGTGCCAGCAGCGTAGCCGGGGGGGGCAGCCTGAACACTGAAGCTTTCTTT CASSVAGGGSLNTEAFF TRBV9 - - TRBJ1-1
TGTGCCAGCAGACAACAGGGCATGAGGGCTGAAGCTTTCTTT CASRQQGMRAEAFF TRBV6-5 - - TRBJ1-1
TGTGCCAGCAGCTTTCGGGACACGCTAAGGGGCATTCAGTACTTC CASSFRDTLRGIQYF TRBV11-2 - - TRBJ2-4
TGTGCCACCGGACTAGCGGGAGACTACTACGAGCAGTACTTC CATGLAGDYYEQYF TRBV27 - TRBD2 TRBJ2-7
TGTGCCAGCAAGCCGACGCGGGACTGGTCCTACAATGAGCAGTTCTTC CASKPTRDWSYNEQFF TRBV6-6 - - TRBJ2-1
TGTGCCAGCAGTGATACGTGGAGGGCCTACGAGCAGTACTTC CASSDTWRAYEQYF TRBV2 - - TRBJ2-7
TGTGCCAGCAGCCTCCCTAGGAATGAGCAGTTCTTC CASSLPRNEQFF TRBV5-4 - - TRBJ2-1
TGTGCCAGCAGTTTGAACAGGGTGAATTCACCCCTCCACTTT CASSLNRVNSPLHF TRBV27 - - TRBJ1-6
TGTGCCAGCAGCGGTGGACAGGGGTATAATTCACCCCTCCACTTT CASSGGQGYNSPLHF TRBV5-8 - TRBD1 TRBJ1-6
TGTGCCAGCAGTGAAGCGTGGCGGGACCCGAACACTGAAGCTTTCTTT CASSEAWRDPNTEAFF TRBV2 - - TRBJ1-1
TGTGCTAGCAGCCACTCTAGCGCCCATGAGCAGTTCTTC CASSHSSAHEQFF TRBV7-7 once - TRBJ2-1
TGTGCCAGCAGTGTTCCCATAGGGCGGGAGGGGCAAGAGACCCAGTACTTC CASSVPIGREGQETQYF TRBV28 few TRBD2 TRBJ2-5
TGTGCCAGCAGCGTACAGAGGAACACTGAAGCTTTCTTT CASSVQRNTEAFF TRBV7-2 - - TRBJ1-1
TGTGCCAGCGGAACCGTCGACAATCAAGATCAGCCCCAGCATTTT CASGTVDNQDQPQHF TRBV7-9 - - TRBJ1-5
TGCGCCAGCTCGCAACAGGGAGCCCACGAGCAGTACTTC CASSQQGAHEQYF TRBV5-1 - - TRBJ2-7
TGTGCCAGCAAGTTTCAGGAGAACACCGGGGAGCTGTTTTTT CASKFQENTGELFF TRBV27 few - TRBJ2-2
TGCGCCAGCAGCTTGGGACTTAATAGAGAGGAAAAACTGTTTTTT CASSLGLNREEKLFF TRBV5-1 once - TRBJ1-4
TGTGCCAGCAGCTCCAGGGGGGTCAGCCATGAGCAGTTCTTC CASSSRGVSHEQFF TRBV5-5 - - TRBJ2-1
TGTGCCAGCAGCTTAGGCTATAGCAATCAGCCCCAGCATTTT CASSLGYSNQPQHF TRBV7-2 - - TRBJ1-5
TGCGCCAGCAGCCAAGATAGCAGGGGGCGCCGGACTGAAGCTTTCTTT CASSQDSRGRRTEAFF TRBV4-3 - TRBD1 TRBJ1-1
TGCGCCAGCAGCCAAGTTGAGGGACTAGCGGGGGGCGGATTCGGCACAGATACGCAGTATTTT CASSQVEGLAGGGFGTDTQYF TRBV4-1 - TRBD2 TRBJ2-3